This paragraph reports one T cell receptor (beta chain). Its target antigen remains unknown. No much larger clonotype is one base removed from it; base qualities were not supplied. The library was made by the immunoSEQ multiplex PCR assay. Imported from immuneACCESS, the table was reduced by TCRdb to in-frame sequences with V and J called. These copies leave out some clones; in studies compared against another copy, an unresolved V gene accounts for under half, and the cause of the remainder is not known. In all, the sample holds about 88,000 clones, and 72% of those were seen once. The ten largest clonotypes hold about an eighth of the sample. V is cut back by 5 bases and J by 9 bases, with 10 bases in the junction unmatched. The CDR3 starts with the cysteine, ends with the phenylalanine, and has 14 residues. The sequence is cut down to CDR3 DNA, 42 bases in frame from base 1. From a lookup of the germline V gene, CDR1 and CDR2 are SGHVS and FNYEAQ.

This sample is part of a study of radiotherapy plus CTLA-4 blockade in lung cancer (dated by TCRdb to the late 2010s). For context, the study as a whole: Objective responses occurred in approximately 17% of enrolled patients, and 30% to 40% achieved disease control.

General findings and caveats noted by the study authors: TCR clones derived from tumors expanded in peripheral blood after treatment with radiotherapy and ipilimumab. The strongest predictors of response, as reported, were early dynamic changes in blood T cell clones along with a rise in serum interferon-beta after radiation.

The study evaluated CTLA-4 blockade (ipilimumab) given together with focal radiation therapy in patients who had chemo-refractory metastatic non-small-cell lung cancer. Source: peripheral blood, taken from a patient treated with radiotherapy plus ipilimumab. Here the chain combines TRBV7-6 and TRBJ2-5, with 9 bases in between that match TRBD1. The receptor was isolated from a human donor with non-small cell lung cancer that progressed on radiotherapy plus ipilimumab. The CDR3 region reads CASSPGQGYGAQYF. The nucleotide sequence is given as TGTGCCAGCAGCCCGGGACAGGGTTATGGGGCCCAGTACTTC. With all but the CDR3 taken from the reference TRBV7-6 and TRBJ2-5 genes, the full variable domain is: GAGVSQSPRYKVTKRGQDVALRCDPISGHVSLYWYRQALGQGPEFLTYFNYEAQQDKSGLPNDRFSAERPEGSISTLTIQRTEQRDSAMYRCASSPGQGYGAQYFGPGTRLLVL.